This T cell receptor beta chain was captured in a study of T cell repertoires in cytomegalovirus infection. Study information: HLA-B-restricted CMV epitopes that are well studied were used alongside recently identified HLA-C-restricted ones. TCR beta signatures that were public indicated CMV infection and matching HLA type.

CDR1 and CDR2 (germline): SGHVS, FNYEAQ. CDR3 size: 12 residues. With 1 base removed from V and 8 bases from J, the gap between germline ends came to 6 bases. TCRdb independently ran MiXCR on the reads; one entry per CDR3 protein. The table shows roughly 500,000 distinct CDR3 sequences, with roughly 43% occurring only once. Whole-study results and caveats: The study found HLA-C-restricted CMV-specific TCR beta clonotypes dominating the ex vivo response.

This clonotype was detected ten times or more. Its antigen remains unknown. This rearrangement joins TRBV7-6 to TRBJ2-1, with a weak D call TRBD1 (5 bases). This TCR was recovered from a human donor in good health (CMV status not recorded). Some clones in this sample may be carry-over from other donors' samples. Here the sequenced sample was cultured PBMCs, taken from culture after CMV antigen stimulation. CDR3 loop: CASSLEGDEQFF. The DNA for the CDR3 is TGTGCCAGCAGCTTAGAAGGGGATGAGCAGTTCTTC.